The 25 T cell receptor beta chains reported below all come from one sample, sequenced in a study of persistence of HIV-infected CD4 T cells (TCRdb year 2020). For these TCRs, the target antigens are not known. The sample's treatment or condition, from its label and the paper: suppressive antiretroviral therapy. A pool of overlapping HIV-1 Gag 15-mer peptides, at about 0.99 ug per peptide per mL, was used to stimulate the cells. Responding CD4+ T cells were sorted on the basis of upregulation of both CD40 ligand and CD69. The immunoSEQ hsTCRB assay version 4 in survey mode was used to sequence TCRbeta repertoires from genomic DNA. The immuneACCESS repertoire file appears here via TCRdb, limited to in-frame rearrangements. These files lack a portion of the clones; in checked studies, under half of the deficit traces to unresolved V genes, and the cause of the others is not known. The table for this sample lists about 9,200 clones; 82% of them were counted only once. The ten most abundant clones make up 1.5% to 2.5% of the sample.

Sample: CD4+ T cells sorted from PBMCs after roughly 19-hour stimulation, taken from a patient who received antiretroviral therapy. Per the publication, the cell subset or site label means: CD40L+CD69+ CD4 T cells responding to HIV-1 Gag peptides. The source is an adult woman with HIV who was CMV-seropositive.

This clone was recorded a few times. The chain carries TRBV4-1 and TRBJ1-3; D is unresolved. V was trimmed by 0 bases and J by 2 bases, leaving 8 bases between them. There are 15 residues in the CDR3. Looked up from germline, CDR1 is MGHRA and CDR2 is YSYEKL. In DNA, the CDR3 is TGCGCCAGCAGCCAAGATGGGGTCCCTGGAAACACCATATATTTT. Translation gives CASSQDGVPGNTIYF.

V and J are TRBV5-4 and TRBJ1-1; TRBD1 matches 8 bases. After removal of 0 bases from V and 6 bases from J, the junction contained 4 bases not matched to a gene. Germline V lookup: CDR1 SGHNT, CDR2 YYREEE (reference sequence). This CDR3 is 14 amino acids long. The CDR3 bases are TGTGCCAGCAGCTTGGGGACAGGGTTCGCTGAAGCTTTCTTT. Translated: CASSLGTGFAEAFF.

CDR3 amino acids: CASSNLRGAAYEQYF. In DNA, the CDR3 is TGTGCCAGTAGTAACCTCCGGGGGGCGGCCTACGAGCAGTACTTC. This rearrangement joins TRBV19 to TRBJ2-7; D might be TRBD2 (7 bases). CDR1 LNHDA and CDR2 SQIVND come from the germline V gene (reference sequence). This CDR3 is 15 amino acids long. Trimming shortened V by 4 bases and J by 2 bases, and 15 bases separated the two germline ends.

The V gene is TRBV5-8, the J gene TRBJ2-1, with D uncertain. CDR3 size: 12 residues. The V gene's germline CDR1 is SGHTS and CDR2 YDEGEE. Trimming removed 0 bases at V and 7 bases at J, with 5 bases between. The CDR3 is CASSLARNEQFF. DNA of the CDR3: TGTGCCAGCAGCTTGGCCCGTAATGAGCAGTTCTTC. Supplemented by reference TRBV5-8 and TRBJ2-1, the full variable domain reads EAGVTQSPTHLIKTRGQQATLRCSPISGHTSVYWYQQALGLGLQFLLWYDEGEERNRGNFPPRFSGRQFPNYSSELNVNALELEDSALYLCASSLARNEQFFGPGTRLTVL.

The chain uses TRBV7-8 and TRBJ1-5; TRBD1 matches at 8 bases. The ends lost 5 bases at V and 5 bases at J; junction bases unmatched: 14. The germline CDR1 and CDR2 sequences are SGHVS and FQNEAQ. The CDR3 has 17 residues. In DNA form, the CDR3 reads TGTGCCAGCAGCCGGGGACAGGCCCAATTTTCTTATCAGCCCCAGCATTTT. Translating gives CASSRGQAQFSYQPQHF.

The V call is TRBV4-1, the J call TRBJ2-7; no firm D call. The germline V gene encodes CDR1 MGHRA and CDR2 YSYEKL. With 4 bases removed from V and 3 bases from J, the gap between germline ends came to 13 bases. This CDR3 has 14 amino acids. The CDR3 region is CASSPTGNGYEQYF. In nucleotides, the CDR3 is TGCGCCAGCAGCCCTACGGGCAACGGCTACGAGCAGTACTTC.

V is TRBV30 and J is TRBJ1-6; the match to TRBD1 covers 11 bases. CDR1 is GTSNPN, CDR2 SVGIG, per germline (reference sequence). This CDR3 has 17 amino acids. After removal of 2 bases from V and 10 bases from J, the junction contained 13 bases not matched to a gene. The DNA of the CDR3 is TGTGCCTGGAGTCAGGACAGGGGGCAGATCTCTCTCTCACCCCTCCACTTT. This encodes CAWSQDRGQISLSPLHF.

This chain uses TRBV19 with TRBJ2-2; 8 positions match TRBD1. The CDR3 is 17 amino acids. Per germline, CDR1 LNHDA and CDR2 SQIVND (reference sequence). V trimming: 5 bases; J trimming: 6 bases; junction bases outside the gene matches: 14. The CDR3: CASSPPLGQERSGELFF. The CDR3 nucleotides are TGTGCCAGTAGTCCTCCCCTGGGACAGGAGCGGTCCGGGGAGCTGTTTTTT.

The genes are TRBV7-9 and TRBJ2-6, with a weak D call TRBD2 (5 bases). V gave up 7 bases and J gave up 0 bases, with 16 bases separating them. CDR3 length equals 17 residues. The germline V gene encodes CDR1 SEHNR and CDR2 FQNEAQ (reference sequence). CDR3 in DNA: TGTGCCAGCACCCCCGTCGCTAGCCCCTCTGGGGCCAACGTCCTGACTTTC. This encodes CASTPVASPSGANVLTF.

The CDR3 DNA reads TGCGCCAGCAGCGGCCAGGGCCCGTCTAACTATGGCTACACCTTC. Protein: CASSGQGPSNYGYTF. This rearrangement joins TRBV4-3 to TRBJ1-2; maybe TRBD1 (5 bases). The V and J ends lost 5 bases and 0 bases respectively, with 13 bases between them. Germline CDR1 is LGHNA and CDR2 is YSLEER. This CDR3 spans 15 amino acids.

The rearrangement uses TRBV25-1 and TRBJ2-7, with 8 bases that match TRBD2. This CDR3 is 13 amino acids long. The V gene's germline CDR1 is MGHDK and CDR2 SYGVNS. After removal of 6 bases from V and 1 base from J, the junction contained 2 bases not matched to a gene. The CDR3 protein is CASSRGGSYEQYF. Here the CDR3 DNA reads TGTGCCAGCAGCCGGGGGGGGTCCTACGAGCAGTACTTC.

The chain couples TRBV20-1 to TRBJ2-7, with D tentatively TRBD2 (6 bases). This CDR3 is 12 amino acids long. CDR1 is DFQATT, CDR2 SNEGSKA, per germline (reference sequence). Trimming pared 3 bases from V and 4 bases from J, leaving 10 bases between. The chain's CDR3 is CSASPGGYEQYF. The DNA of the CDR3 is TGCAGTGCTAGTCCTGGGGGGTACGAGCAGTACTTC.

V usage is TRBV7-8 and J usage is TRBJ2-6; unclear D gene. From germline, CDR1 is SGHVS and CDR2 FQNEAQ. Trimming took off 1 base at V and 0 bases at J, with 4 bases between the two ends. This CDR3 is built from 15 residues. CDR3 region: CASSLGGSGANVLTF. The CDR3 DNA is TGTGCCAGCAGCTTAGGGGGCTCTGGGGCCAACGTCCTGACTTTC.

This chain uses TRBV7-3 with TRBJ2-2; no firm D call. The CDR3 totals 15 residues. Trimming cost V 2 bases and J 6 bases, with 13 bases left between them. CDR1 and CDR2 (germline): SGHTA, FQGTGA. CDR3 in DNA: TGTGCCAGCAGCTTAGCGCCTCCCGGGTCCGGGGAGCTGTTTTTT. Translation gives CASSLAPPGSGELFF.

This clone appeared a few times. Relative to the germline gene, one junction end is altered; a read error may explain this. The genes are TRBV7-9 and TRBJ2-5; the match to TRBD1 covers 11 bases. The CDR3 has 16 residues. CDR1 is SEHNR and CDR2 is FQNEAQ in the germline V gene (reference sequence). In DNA, the CDR3 is TGTGCCAGCAGCTTAGGGGACAGGGGGAACCACGAGACCCAGTACTTC. Translated, it gives CASSLGDRGNHETQYF. The variable domain in full, with the rest retrieved from reference TRBV7-9 and TRBJ2-5, is DTGVSQNPRHKITKRGQNVTFRCDPISEHNRLYWYRQTLGQGPEFLTYFQNEAQLEKSRLLSDRFSAERPKGSFSTLEIQRTEQGDSAMYLCASSLGDRGNHETQYFGPGTRLLVL.

This clone was seen only once. The chain carries TRBV6-2 or TRBV6-3 and TRBJ1-2; D gene uncertain. The germline V gene has CDR1 MNHEY and CDR2 SVGEGT. CDR3 length: 18 amino acids. The V end was cut by 3 bases, the J end by 2 bases, with 22 bases between. CDR3 nucleotide sequence: TGTGCCAGCAGTTATTCAGTAGGCACCGGGAGGGCAAACTATGGCTACACCTTC. Amino acid sequence: CASSYSVGTGRANYGYTF.

The chain joins TRBV29-1 to TRBJ1-1; TRBD1 aligns across 7 bases. Per the germline V gene, CDR1 is SQVTM and CDR2 is ANQGSEA. Germline trimming cut 4 bases from V and 1 base from J; bases unmatched to any gene: 6. There are 14 residues in the CDR3. The CDR3 is CSVGEGQENTEAFF. The DNA for the CDR3 is TGCAGCGTTGGAGAAGGACAGGAGAACACTGAAGCTTTCTTT.

This clone came up once. The chain recombines TRBV18 with TRBJ2-2; 8 bases are a match to TRBD2. This CDR3 comprises 15 residues. CDR1 is KGHSH, CDR2 LQKENI, per germline. V lost 2 bases to trimming and J lost 5 bases; unmatched junction nucleotides: 4. In DNA, the CDR3 is TGTGCCAGCTCACCATCGGGAGGGCTTACCGGGGAGCTGTTTTTT. Translation: CASSPSGGLTGELFF.

The chain has TRBV30 and TRBJ1-3, with D uncertain. The CDR3 runs to 14 residues. Germline-derived CDR1 and CDR2 are GTSNPN and SVGIG (reference sequence). V was clipped by 0 bases and J by 5 bases, with 11 bases between them. The CDR3 loop reads CAWSVLNSRNTIYF. For the CDR3, the DNA is TGTGCCTGGAGTGTACTAAATTCGCGAAACACCATATATTTT.

This chain uses TRBV20-1 with TRBJ2-5, with D possibly being TRBD1 (6 bases). The assigned J gene may be wrong: the sequence end matches TRBJ2-7 better. The CDR3 sequence is 15 residues long. The V gene's germline CDR1 is DFQATT and CDR2 SNEGSKA (reference sequence). The DNA for the CDR3 is TGCAGTGCTAGTAAGACAGGATCAGGGAACTACGAGCAGTACTTC. Protein: CSASKTGSGNYEQYF.

V usage is TRBV27 and J usage is TRBJ1-2, with D perhaps TRBD1 (6 bases). This CDR3 has 13 amino acids. The germline V and J ends were trimmed by 3 bases and 7 bases, with 12 bases remaining between them. CDR1 is MNHEY, CDR2 SMNVEV, per germline (reference sequence). Here the CDR3 DNA reads TGTGCCAGCAGTTTTTCGGCAGGGGCTGGCTACACCTTC. The encoded protein is CASSFSAGAGYTF.

The V call is TRBV4-3, the J call TRBJ2-4; TRBD1 matches 12 bases. Trimming removed 3 bases from V and 1 base from J; junction bases left unmatched: 1. The CDR3 is made up of 16 amino acids. The germline V gene has CDR1 LGHNA and CDR2 YSLEER. The CDR3 is CASSQGQGAAKNIQYF. Here the CDR3 DNA reads TGCGCCAGCAGCCAGGGACAGGGGGCTGCCAAAAACATTCAGTACTTC.

The gene calls are TRBV3-1 (or the pseudogene TRBV3-2) and TRBJ1-5; TRBD1 is a possible D gene (6 bases). Germline V gives CDR1 LGHDT, CDR2 YNNKEL (reference sequence). The V and J ends lost 4 bases and 2 bases respectively, with 15 bases between them. The length of the CDR3 is 16 residues. The CDR3 nucleotides read TGTGCCAGCAGCCCCACCCGGACAGCCCGCAATCAGCCCCAGCATTTT. This encodes CASSPTRTARNQPQHF.

The chain couples TRBV7-8 to TRBJ2-3; D call uncertain. This CDR3 has 14 residues. CDR1 and CDR2 from the germline V gene are SGHVS and FQNEAQ. V dropped 1 base and J dropped 2 bases, with 7 bases sitting between them. The CDR3 nucleotides are TGTGCCAGCAGCTTAGGACTTGCCACAGATACGCAGTATTTT. It translates to CASSLGLATDTQYF.

This clone was observed a single time. This chain links TRBV18 with TRBJ1-5; 7 bases line up with TRBD1. This CDR3 is 17 amino acids long. Germline-derived CDR1 and CDR2 are KGHSH and LQKENI. V was pared by 3 bases and J by 1 base, with 9 bases of the junction left unmatched. The CDR3 nucleotides are TGTGCCAGCTCACCCCGACAGGGTCTTGGGAGCAATCAGCCCCAGCATTTT. Amino acid sequence: CASSPRQGLGSNQPQHF.